The present T cell receptor beta chain was sequenced within a study of shared clonotypes between healthy human individuals. About the study: Sampling drew on donors who were a couple of women and a few men aged 18 to 49. Study results and limitations: A small donor pool kept down the genetic and exposure-history diversity that was represented.

The junction had 15 bases not matched to a gene; V was cut back by 1 base and J by 5 bases. Germline V gene data show CDR1 as SGHAT and CDR2 as FQDESV (reference sequence). The CDR3 loop spans 18 amino acids. This clone was seen only once. The antigen is undetermined. Participating donors were healthy, HIV-negative adults free of recent acute infections or vaccinations. From CD4+ cells came CD45RA+ naive and CD45RA-negative memory subsets. This table comes from immunoSEQ multiplex PCR, and its TCRdb copy is limited to in-frame clones, with some not included. The data hold millions of clones, with more than 90% observed a single time.

The V call is TRBV11-1, the J call TRBJ2-3, with 7 bases identical to TRBD2. Sequenced input: naive CD4+ T cells sorted from blood. Noted subset: CD45RA+ positively selected. The sequence derives from a man aged 18 to 30 in good health. The CDR3 spells CASSLEVLIAGEEDTQYF. CDR3 bases: TGTGCCAGCAGCTTAGAGGTCCTGATCGCGGGGGAGGAAGATACGCAGTATTTT.